This T cell receptor (beta chain) was sequenced during a study of cytomegalovirus exposure and HLA in healthy donors. Study-wide points: The investigators catalogued under 200 TCR beta chains as cytomegalovirus-associated.

The donors were members of the approximately 130-subject validation cohort (separate from the approximately 670-subject first cohort). On this clone: The antigen is unknown.

Only in-frame clones appear in the TCRdb table, and some are missing; sequencing was by immunoSEQ multiplex PCR. Of 250,000 to 400,000 clones detected, around 90% appear once; the ten largest clones hold more than 0.95%. The receptor's source is a man aged 25 to 40 in good health and CMV-seronegative. Material for sequencing was PBMCs.

The CDR3 DNA sequence: TGCGCCAGCAGCCAATCGCAAAGCCTTGGGACAGGGGGCCAGGATGGCTACACCTTC. As protein: CASSQSQSLGTGGQDGYTF. This chain joins TRBV4-3 and TRBJ1-2; 12 bases map to TRBD1. V lost 2 bases to trimming and J lost 6 bases; unmatched junction nucleotides: 16. The CDR3 runs 19 residues. The germline CDR1 and CDR2 sequences are LGHNA and YSLEER.